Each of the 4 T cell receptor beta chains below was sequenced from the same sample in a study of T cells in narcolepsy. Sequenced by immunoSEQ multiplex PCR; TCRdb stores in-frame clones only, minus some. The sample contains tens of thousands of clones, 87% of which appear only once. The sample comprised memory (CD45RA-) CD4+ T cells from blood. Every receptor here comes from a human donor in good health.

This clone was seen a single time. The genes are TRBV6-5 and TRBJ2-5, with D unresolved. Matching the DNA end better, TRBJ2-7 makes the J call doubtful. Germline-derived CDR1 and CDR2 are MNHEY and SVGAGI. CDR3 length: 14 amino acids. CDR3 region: CASPGITSYYEQYF. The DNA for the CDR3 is TGTGCCAGCCCAGGTATTACTTCCTACTACGAGCAGTACTTC.

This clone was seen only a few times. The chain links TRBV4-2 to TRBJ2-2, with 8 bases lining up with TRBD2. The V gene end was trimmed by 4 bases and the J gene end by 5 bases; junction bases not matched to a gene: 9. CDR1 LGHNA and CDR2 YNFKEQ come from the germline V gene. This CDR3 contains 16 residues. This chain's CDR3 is CASSPLAGGGTGELFF. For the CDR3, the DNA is TGTGCCAGCAGCCCCCTTGCGGGGGGCGGTACCGGGGAGCTGTTTTTT.

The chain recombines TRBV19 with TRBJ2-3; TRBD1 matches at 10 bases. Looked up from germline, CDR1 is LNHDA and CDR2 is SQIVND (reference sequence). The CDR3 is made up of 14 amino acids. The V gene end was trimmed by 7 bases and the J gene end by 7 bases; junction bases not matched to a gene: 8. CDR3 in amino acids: CASIPTGGMHTQYF. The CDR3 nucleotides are TGTGCCAGTATCCCGACAGGGGGCATGCATACGCAGTATTTT.

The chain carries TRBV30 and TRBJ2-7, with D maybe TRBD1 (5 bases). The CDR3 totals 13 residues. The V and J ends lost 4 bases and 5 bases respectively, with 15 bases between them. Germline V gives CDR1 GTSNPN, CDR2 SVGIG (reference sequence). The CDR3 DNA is TGTGCCTGGACTACCAATGCAGGGCACGAGCAGTACTTC. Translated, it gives CAWTTNAGHEQYF.